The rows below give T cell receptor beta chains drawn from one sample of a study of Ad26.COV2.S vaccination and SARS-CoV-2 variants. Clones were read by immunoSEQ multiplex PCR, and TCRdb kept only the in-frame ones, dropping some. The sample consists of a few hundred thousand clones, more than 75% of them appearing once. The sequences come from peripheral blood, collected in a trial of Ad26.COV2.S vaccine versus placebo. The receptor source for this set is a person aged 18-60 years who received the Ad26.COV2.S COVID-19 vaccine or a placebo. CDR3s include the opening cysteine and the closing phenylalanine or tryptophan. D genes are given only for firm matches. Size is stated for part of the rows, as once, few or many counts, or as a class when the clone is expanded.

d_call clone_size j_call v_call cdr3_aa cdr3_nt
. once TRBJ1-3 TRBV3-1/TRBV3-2 CASSQDWTAGNTIYF TGTGCCAGCAGCCAAGATTGGACAGCTGGAAACACCATATATTTT
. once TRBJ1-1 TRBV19 CASTPDRRSTEAFF TGTGCCAGTACCCCCGACAGGCGGAGCACTGAAGCTTTCTTT
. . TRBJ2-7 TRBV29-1 CSVRGSGEQYF TGCAGCGTTCGCGGGTCTGGGGAGCAGTACTTC
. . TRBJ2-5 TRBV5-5 CASNPLGNYRETQYF TGTGCCAGCAACCCCCTCGGGAATTATAGAGAGACCCAGTACTTC
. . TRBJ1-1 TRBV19 CASSIVPEQGSGFF TGTGCCAGTAGTATAGTCCCGGAACAGGGTTCAGGTTTCTTT
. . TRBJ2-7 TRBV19 CASSIQNSYEQYF TGTGCCAGTAGTATCCAGAACTCCTACGAGCAGTACTTC
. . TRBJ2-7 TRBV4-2 CASSQDDEQYF TGTGCCAGCAGCCAAGATGACGAGCAGTACTTC
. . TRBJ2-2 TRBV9 CASSSGTGNTGELFF TGTGCCAGCAGCTCCGGGACGGGGAACACCGGGGAGCTGTTTTTT
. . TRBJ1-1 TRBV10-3 CAISEADLSEEAFF TGTGCCATCAGTGAGGCGGACCTCTCAGAGGAAGCTTTCTTT
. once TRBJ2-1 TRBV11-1 CASSLNARQSYNEQFF TGTGCCAGCAGCTTAAACGCAAGACAGAGCTACAATGAGCAGTTCTTC
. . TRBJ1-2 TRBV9 CASSVEADYGYTF TGTGCCAGCAGCGTAGAGGCAGACTATGGCTACACCTTC
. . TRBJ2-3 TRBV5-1 CASSLGPSGDTQYF TGCGCCAGCAGCCTGGGGCCAAGCGGAGATACGCAGTATTTT
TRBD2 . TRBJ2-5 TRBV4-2 CASSQGFGTSGQETQYF TGTGCCAGCAGCCAAGGATTCGGGACTAGCGGCCAAGAGACCCAGTACTTC
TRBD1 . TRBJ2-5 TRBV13 CASSQETGEDEETQYF TGTGCCAGCAGCCAAGAGACAGGGGAGGACGAAGAGACCCAGTACTTC
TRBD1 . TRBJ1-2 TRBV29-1 CSVPGTGGRRYGYTF TGCAGCGTTCCCGGGACAGGGGGCAGAAGGTATGGCTACACCTTC
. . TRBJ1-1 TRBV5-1 CASSLRDKNTEAFF TGCGCCAGCAGCTTGCGAGACAAAAACACTGAAGCTTTCTTT
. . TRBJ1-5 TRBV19 CASSSQRNQPQHF TGTGCCAGTAGTAGTCAGCGGAATCAGCCCCAGCATTTT